This T cell receptor (beta chain) is drawn from a study of T cell changes during pregnancy in multiple sclerosis (dated by TCRdb to 2018 to 2020). In the study overall: Changes in the T cell repertoire over the course of pregnancy were examined in this study in women with multiple sclerosis.

Library prep was done by the immunoSEQ multiplex PCR assay. Here the immuneACCESS table is served through TCRdb, limited to in-frame sequences with V and J called. Missing clones are a known gap in these copies; in checked studies unresolved V genes cover under half, and the rest lacks a known reason. This sample gives about 93,000 clones in total; around 94% of them show up just once. The ten largest account for just over 2% of the sample. Trimming at the junction amounts to 3 bases on V and 3 bases on J, and the germline ends lie 21 bases apart. There are 18 amino acids in the CDR3, from cysteine to phenylalanine inclusive. The entry retains the CDR3 DNA only, 54 bases that are in frame from base 1. CDR1 and CDR2, looked up from the germline V gene, are MNHNS and SASEGT. Comment on this clone: Its cognate antigen has yet to be identified. Nothing much larger sits one base from this clone, and base qualities are not available.

This sequence uses TRBV6-1 and TRBJ1-5, with TRBD1 as a weak D call on 5 bases. This receptor was taken from a female donor with multiple sclerosis, enrolled in a pregnancy study. Source: peripheral blood, taken after pregnancy. The nucleotides read TGTGCCAGCAGTGAGGGGGGGTGGGGGTCGTCGGACAATCAGCCCCAGCATTTT. This translates into CASSEGGWGSSDNQPQHF.